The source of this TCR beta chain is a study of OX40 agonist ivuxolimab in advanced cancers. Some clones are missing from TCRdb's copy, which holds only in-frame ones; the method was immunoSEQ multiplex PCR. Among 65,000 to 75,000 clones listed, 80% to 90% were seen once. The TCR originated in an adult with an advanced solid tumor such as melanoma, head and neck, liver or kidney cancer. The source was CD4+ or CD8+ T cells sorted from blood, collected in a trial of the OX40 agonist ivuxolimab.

The CDR3 is CATSRESYGYTF. CDR3 sequence (DNA): TGTGCCACCAGCAGAGAAAGCTATGGCTACACCTTC. The chain carries TRBV15 and TRBJ1-2; D remains unclear. V dropped 0 bases and J dropped 4 bases, with 3 bases sitting between them. From germline, CDR1 is LNHNV and CDR2 YYDKDF (reference sequence). The CDR3 spans 12 residues.